This T cell receptor beta chain was profiled in a study of preoperative IRX-2 immunotherapy in early breast cancer. Germline values: CDR1 MNHGY, CDR2 SAAAGT. This CDR3 has 15 amino acids. The V end was cut by 4 bases, the J end by 7 bases, with 18 bases between. This clone turned up a few times. Treatment denoted: preoperative locoregional IRX-2 cytokine immunotherapy. Preoperative locoregional IRX-2 cytokine immunotherapy was tested in the phase Ib source study. Sequenced by immunoSEQ multiplex PCR; TCRdb stores in-frame clones only, minus some. Of roughly 27,000 clones listed, roughly 80% are singletons.

This clonotype was obtained from a human donor with breast cancer. The V and J genes are TRBV6-8 and TRBJ2-3; D not resolved. Specimen: lymph node tissue, collected after IRX-2 immunotherapy. DNA of the CDR3: TGTGCCAGCAGTTGGGAAAGTTGGGATCCCTATACGCAGTATTTT. This sequence encodes CASSWESWDPYTQYF.